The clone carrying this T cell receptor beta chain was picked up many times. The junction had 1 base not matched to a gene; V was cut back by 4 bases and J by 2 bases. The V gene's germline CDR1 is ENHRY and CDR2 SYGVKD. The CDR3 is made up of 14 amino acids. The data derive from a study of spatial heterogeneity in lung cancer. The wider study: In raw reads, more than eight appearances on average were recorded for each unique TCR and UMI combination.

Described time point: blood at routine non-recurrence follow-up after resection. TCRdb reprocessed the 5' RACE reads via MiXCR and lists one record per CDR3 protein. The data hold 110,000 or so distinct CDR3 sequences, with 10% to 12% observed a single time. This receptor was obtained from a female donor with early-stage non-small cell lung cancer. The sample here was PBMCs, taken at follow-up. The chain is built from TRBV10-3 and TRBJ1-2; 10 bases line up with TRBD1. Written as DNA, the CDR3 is TGTGCCATCAGTGGGGGACAGGGGAACTATGGCTACACCTTC. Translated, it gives CAISGGQGNYGYTF.